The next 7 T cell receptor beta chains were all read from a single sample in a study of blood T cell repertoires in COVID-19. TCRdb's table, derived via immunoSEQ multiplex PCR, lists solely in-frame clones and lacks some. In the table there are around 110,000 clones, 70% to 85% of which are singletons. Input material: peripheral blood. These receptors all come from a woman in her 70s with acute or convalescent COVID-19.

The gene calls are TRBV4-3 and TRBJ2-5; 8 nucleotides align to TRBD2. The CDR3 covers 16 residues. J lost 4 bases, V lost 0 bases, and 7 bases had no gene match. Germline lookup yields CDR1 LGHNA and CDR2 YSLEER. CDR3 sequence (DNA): TGCGCCAGCAGCCAAGAGTTCGGGGGGGGACGAGAGACCCAGTACTTC. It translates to CASSQEFGGGRETQYF.

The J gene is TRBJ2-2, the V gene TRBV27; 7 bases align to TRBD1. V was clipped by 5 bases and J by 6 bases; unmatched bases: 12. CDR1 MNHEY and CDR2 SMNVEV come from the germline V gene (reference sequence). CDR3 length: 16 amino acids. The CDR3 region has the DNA TGTGCCAGCAGTGCGTCGGGACAGCCTTACGCCGGGGAGCTGTTTTTT. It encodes CASSASGQPYAGELFF.

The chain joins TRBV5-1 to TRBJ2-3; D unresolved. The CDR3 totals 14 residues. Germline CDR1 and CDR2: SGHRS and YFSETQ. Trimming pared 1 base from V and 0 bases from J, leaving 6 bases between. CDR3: CASSLSSSTDTQYF. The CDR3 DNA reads TGCGCCAGCAGCTTGTCCAGTAGCACAGATACGCAGTATTTT.

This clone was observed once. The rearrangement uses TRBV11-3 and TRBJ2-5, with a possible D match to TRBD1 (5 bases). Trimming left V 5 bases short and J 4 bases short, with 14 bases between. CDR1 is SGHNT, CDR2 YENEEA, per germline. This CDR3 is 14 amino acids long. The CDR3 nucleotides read TGTGCCAGCAGCAATCAGGTTCAGGGAGAGACCCAGTACTTC. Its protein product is CASSNQVQGETQYF. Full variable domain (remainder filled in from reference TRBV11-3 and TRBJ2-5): EAGVVQSPRYKIIEKKQPVAFWCNPISGHNTLYWYLQNLGQGPELLIRYENEEAVDDSQLPKDRFSAERLKGVDSTLKIQPAELGDSAVYLCASSNQVQGETQYFGPGTRLLVL.

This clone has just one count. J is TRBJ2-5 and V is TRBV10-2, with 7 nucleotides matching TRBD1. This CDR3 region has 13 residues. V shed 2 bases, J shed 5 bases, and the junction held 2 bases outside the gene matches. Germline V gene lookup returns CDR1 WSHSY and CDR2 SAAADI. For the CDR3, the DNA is TGCGCCAGCAGTGAGGGCAGGGGGGAGACCCAGTACTTC. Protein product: CASSEGRGETQYF.

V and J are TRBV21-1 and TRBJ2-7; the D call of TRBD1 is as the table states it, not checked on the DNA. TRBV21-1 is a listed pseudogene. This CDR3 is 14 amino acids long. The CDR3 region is CASSEPGHLYEQYV. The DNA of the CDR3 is TGTGCCAGCAGCGAACCGGGACACCTCTACGAGCAGTACGTC.

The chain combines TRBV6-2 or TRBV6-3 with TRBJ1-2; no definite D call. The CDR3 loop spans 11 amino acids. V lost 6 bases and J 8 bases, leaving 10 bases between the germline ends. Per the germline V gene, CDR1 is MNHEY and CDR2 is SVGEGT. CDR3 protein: CASSYPGGYTF. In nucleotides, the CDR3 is TGTGCCAGCAGCTATCCGGGGGGCTACACCTTC.